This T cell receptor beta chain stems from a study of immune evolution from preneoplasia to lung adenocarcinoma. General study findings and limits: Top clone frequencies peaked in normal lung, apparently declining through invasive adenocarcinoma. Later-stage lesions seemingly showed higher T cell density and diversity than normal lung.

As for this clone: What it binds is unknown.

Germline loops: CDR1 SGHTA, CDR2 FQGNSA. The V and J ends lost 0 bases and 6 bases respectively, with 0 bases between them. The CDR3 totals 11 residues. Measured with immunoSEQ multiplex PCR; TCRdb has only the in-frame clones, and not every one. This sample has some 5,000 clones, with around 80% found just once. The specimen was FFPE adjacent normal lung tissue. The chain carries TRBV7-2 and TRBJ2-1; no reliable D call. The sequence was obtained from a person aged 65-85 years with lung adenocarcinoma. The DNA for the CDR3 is TGTGCCAGCAGCTTAGCCAATGAGCAGTTCTTC. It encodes CASSLANEQFF.